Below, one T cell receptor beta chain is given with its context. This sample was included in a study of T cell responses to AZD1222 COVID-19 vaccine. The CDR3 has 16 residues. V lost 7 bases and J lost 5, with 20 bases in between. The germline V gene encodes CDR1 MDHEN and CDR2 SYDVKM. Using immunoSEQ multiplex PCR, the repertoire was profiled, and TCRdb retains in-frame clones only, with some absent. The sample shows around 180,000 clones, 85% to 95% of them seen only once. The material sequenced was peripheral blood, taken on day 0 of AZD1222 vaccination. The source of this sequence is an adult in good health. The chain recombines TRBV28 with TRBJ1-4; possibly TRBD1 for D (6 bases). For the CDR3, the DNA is TGTGCCAGCACGACGGGGGGCTACACTGGCAATGAAAAACTGTTTTTT. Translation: CASTTGGYTGNEKLFF.